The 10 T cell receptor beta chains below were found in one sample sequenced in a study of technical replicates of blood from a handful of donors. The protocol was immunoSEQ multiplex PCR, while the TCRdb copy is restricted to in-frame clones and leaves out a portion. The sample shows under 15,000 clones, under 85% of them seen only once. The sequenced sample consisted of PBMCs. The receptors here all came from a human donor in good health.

CDR3 amino acids: CASMAGYQPQHF. The CDR3 DNA reads as TGTGCCAGCATGGCGGGGTATCAGCCCCAGCATTTT. The chain has TRBV6-1 and TRBJ1-5; D is ambiguous. The germline CDR1 and CDR2 sequences are MNHNS and SASEGT. This CDR3 has 12 residues. Deletions cut 7 bases from V and 5 bases from J, with 9 bases between.

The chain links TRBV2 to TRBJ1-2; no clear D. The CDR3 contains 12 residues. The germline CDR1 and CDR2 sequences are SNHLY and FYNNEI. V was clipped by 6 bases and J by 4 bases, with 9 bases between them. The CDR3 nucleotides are TGTGCCAGCAGGGACGGACTCTATGGCTACACCTTC. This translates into CASRDGLYGYTF.

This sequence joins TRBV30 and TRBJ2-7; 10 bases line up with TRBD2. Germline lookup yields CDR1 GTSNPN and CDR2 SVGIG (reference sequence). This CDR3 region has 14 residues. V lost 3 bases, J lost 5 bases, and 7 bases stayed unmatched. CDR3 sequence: CAWRSSGSLHEQYF. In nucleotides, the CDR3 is TGTGCCTGGAGATCTAGCGGGAGTCTCCACGAGCAGTACTTC.

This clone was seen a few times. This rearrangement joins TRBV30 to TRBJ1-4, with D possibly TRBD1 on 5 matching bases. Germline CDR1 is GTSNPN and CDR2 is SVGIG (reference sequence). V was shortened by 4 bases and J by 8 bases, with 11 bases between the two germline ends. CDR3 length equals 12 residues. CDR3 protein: CAWNRRREKLFF. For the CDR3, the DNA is TGTGCCTGGAACAGGAGAAGGGAAAAACTGTTTTTT.

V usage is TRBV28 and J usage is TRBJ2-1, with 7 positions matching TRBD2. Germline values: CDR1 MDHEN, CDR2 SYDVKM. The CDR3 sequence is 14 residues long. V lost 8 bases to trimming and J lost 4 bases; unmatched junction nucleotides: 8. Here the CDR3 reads CASRGGGGYNEQFF. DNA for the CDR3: TGTGCCAGCCGGGGTGGGGGGGGTTACAATGAGCAGTTCTTC.

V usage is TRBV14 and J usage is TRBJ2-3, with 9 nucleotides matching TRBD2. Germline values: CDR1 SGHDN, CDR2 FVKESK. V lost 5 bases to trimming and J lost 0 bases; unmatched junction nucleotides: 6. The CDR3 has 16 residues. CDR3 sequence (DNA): TGTGCCAGCAGCGTCCGACTAGCGGTTAGCACAGATACGCAGTATTTT. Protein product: CASSVRLAVSTDTQYF.

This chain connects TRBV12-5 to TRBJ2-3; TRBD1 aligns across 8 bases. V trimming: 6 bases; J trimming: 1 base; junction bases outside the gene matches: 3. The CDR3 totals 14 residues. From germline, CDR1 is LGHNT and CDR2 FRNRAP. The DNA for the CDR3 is TGTGCTAGTGGCAAGACAGGGGGCACAGATACGCAGTATTTT. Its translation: CASGKTGGTDTQYF.

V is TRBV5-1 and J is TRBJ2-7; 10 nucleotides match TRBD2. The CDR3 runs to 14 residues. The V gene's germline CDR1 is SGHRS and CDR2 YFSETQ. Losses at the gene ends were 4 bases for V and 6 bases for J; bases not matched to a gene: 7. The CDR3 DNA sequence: TGCGCCAGCAGCCTAGCTAGCGGGAGTGGCGAGCAGTACTTC. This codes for CASSLASGSGEQYF.

CDR3 DNA sequence: TGTGCCAGCAGCAACCGGGACTTAGGTGAAGCTTTCTTT. Its translation: CASSNRDLGEAFF. The chain is built from TRBV7-9 and TRBJ1-1; a weak D match, TRBD1 (5 bases). Trimming shortened V by 5 bases and J by 7 bases, and 14 bases separated the two germline ends. This CDR3 has 13 residues. Germline CDR1 and CDR2: SEHNR and FQNEAQ (reference sequence).

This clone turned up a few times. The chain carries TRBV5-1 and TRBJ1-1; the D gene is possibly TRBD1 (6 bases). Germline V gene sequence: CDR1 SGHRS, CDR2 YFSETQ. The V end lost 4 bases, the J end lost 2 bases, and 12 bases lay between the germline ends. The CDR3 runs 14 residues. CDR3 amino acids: CASSPFGTNTEAFF. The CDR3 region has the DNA TGCGCCAGCAGCCCATTTGGGACAAACACTGAAGCTTTCTTT.